The subject of this entry is one TCR beta chain. Its cognate antigen is unknown. This sample stems from a study of PD-L1 blockade in urothelial cancer. Study context: The study recovered a median of 141,255 T cells per blood sample.

In germline, CDR1 is MNHEY, CDR2 SMNVEV (reference sequence). This CDR3 spans 15 amino acids. V was pared by 4 bases and J by 5 bases, with 8 bases of the junction left unmatched. The protocol was immunoSEQ multiplex PCR, while the TCRdb copy is restricted to in-frame clones and leaves out a portion. The table shows 35,000 to 40,000 clones, with over 75% occurring only once. Study results and limitations: Stronger expansion of tumor-associated clones in blood at 3 weeks distinguished durable-benefit patients.

The TCR was taken from a man between 60 and 75 years old with urothelial cancer. The sequencing here drew on PBMCs, taken around atezolizumab (anti-PD-L1) treatment. The chain recombines TRBV27 with TRBJ2-7; 10 nucleotides match TRBD1. The CDR3 loop is CASSSPGQGLHEQYF. CDR3 sequence (DNA): TGTGCCAGCAGTTCACCGGGACAGGGGTTGCACGAGCAGTACTTC.